The 19 T cell receptor beta chains below all came from one sample that was sequenced in a study of human thymus T cells. Measured with immunoSEQ multiplex PCR; TCRdb has only the in-frame clones, and not every one. The sample lists 120,000 or so clones, approximately 96% occurring once. In corrective heart surgery, resections were taken, and these provided the thymus tissue. Sequencing used thymus tissue. These receptors were taken from a boy younger than two with a congenital heart defect but otherwise immunologically healthy.

The genes are TRBV7-2 and TRBJ2-3, with D possibly TRBD2 on 6 matching bases. V shed 5 bases and J shed 5 bases, with 11 bases lying between them. This CDR3 region has 13 residues. Germline V gives CDR1 SGHTA, CDR2 FQGNSA. The CDR3 is CASSTGRGDTQYF. The CDR3, as DNA: TGTGCCAGCAGCACGGGGCGGGGAGATACGCAGTATTTT.

The CDR3 region has the DNA TGTGCCAGCAGGGAACGGGGCGGCACAGATACGCAGTATTTT. Translation: CASRERGGTDTQYF. This chain links TRBV28 with TRBJ2-3, with D possibly being TRBD1 or TRBD2 (5 bases each). The CDR3 has 14 amino acids. The V gene's germline CDR1 is MDHEN and CDR2 SYDVKM. Trimming stripped 6 bases from V and 1 base from J, with 11 bases between.

The chain has TRBV5-1 and TRBJ2-3, with 7 nucleotides matching TRBD1. Per the germline V gene, CDR1 is SGHRS and CDR2 is YFSETQ. With V trimmed by 4 bases and J by 1 base, 3 bases remained unmatched. CDR3 length: 14 residues. CDR3 coding DNA: TGCGCCAGCAGCAAGCAGGGGGGCACAGATACGCAGTATTTT. Translating it yields CASSKQGGTDTQYF.

The chain employs TRBV28 and TRBJ1-6, with D possibly matching TRBD1 (6 bases). V lost 3 bases and J lost 10, with 13 bases in between. This CDR3 spans 14 amino acids. Germline lookup yields CDR1 MDHEN and CDR2 SYDVKM. CDR3 sequence (DNA): TGTGCCAGCAGTTTCATGGTAGGGGGGTCACCCCTCCACTTT. Its translation is CASSFMVGGSPLHF.

The V gene is TRBV28, the J gene TRBJ2-7, with unresolved D. CDR1 and CDR2 (germline): MDHEN, SYDVKM. The CDR3 spans 15 residues. With 4 bases removed from V and 1 base from J, the gap between germline ends came to 14 bases. The DNA of the CDR3 is TGTGCCAGCAGTTCCGTAAACGGACCTTCCTACGAGCAGTACTTC. Protein product: CASSSVNGPSYEQYF.

The gene calls are TRBV28 and TRBJ1-1, with 8 bases identical to TRBD1. CDR3 length equals 16 residues. The V segment lost 2 bases and the J segment 1 base; nucleotides outside the gene matches: 6. Germline CDR1 reads MDHEN; CDR2 reads SYDVKM. CDR3 DNA sequence: TGTGCCAGCAGTTTACCTTTCGGGACAGGGAACACTGAAGCTTTCTTT. Amino acid sequence: CASSLPFGTGNTEAFF.

The rearrangement joins TRBV10-1 to TRBJ1-2; D is uncertain. CDR3 length equals 14 residues. V dropped 8 bases and J dropped 2 bases, with 15 bases sitting between them. CDR1 WNHNN and CDR2 SYGVQD come from the germline V gene (reference sequence). CDR3 nucleotides: TGCGCCAGCCGATGTGACCAGGAAAACTATGGCTACACCTTC. Translating it yields CASRCDQENYGYTF.

This chain links TRBV10-3 with TRBJ2-6, with D maybe TRBD1 (6 bases). With 8 bases removed from V and 0 bases from J, the gap between germline ends came to 17 bases. This CDR3 is built from 17 residues. Germline CDR1 reads ENHRY; CDR2 reads SYGVKD. CDR3 coding DNA: TGTGCCATCGGAAGACAGGACAATCCCTCTGGGGCCAACGTCCTGACTTTC. Translating gives CAIGRQDNPSGANVLTF.

The CDR3: CSVGVRLAGQNEQFF. CDR3 DNA: TGCAGCGTTGGGGTCCGCCTAGCGGGGCAGAATGAGCAGTTCTTC. The chain uses TRBV29-1 and TRBJ2-1; 9 bases agree with TRBD2. J lost 7 bases, V lost 4 bases, and 11 bases had no gene match. Germline V gene sequence: CDR1 SQVTM, CDR2 ANQGSEA. The CDR3 runs to 15 residues.

This clone was counted once. The chain couples TRBV6-1 to TRBJ1-2; 8 nucleotides match TRBD1. V was pared by 6 bases and J by 4 bases, with 7 bases of the junction left unmatched. Germline V gene sequence: CDR1 MNHNS, CDR2 SASEGT. This CDR3 region has 14 residues. The DNA for the CDR3 is TGTGCCAGCAGAGACAGGGGAACCCGCTATGGCTACACCTTC. It translates to CASRDRGTRYGYTF.

This chain connects TRBV28 to TRBJ1-1; D ambiguous. CDR3 length: 15 residues. The V gene lost 11 bases and the J gene lost 0 bases, with 19 bases spanning the gap. The germline gives CDR1 MDHEN, CDR2 SYDVKM. The CDR3 region has the DNA TGTGCCGTCCTACAGCGGACTTTAATGAACACTGAAGCTTTCTTT. It is translated as CAVLQRTLMNTEAFF. Based on the CDR3 plus reference TRBV28 and TRBJ1-1, the full variable domain is DVKVTQSSRYLVKRTGEKVFLECVQDMDHENMFWYRQDPGLGLRLIYFSYDVKMKEKGDIPEGYSVSREKKERFSLILESASTNQTSMYLCAVLQRTLMNTEAFFGQGTRLTVV.

The chain combines TRBV14 with TRBJ1-6; D possibly corresponds to TRBD1 (6 bases). CDR3 length: 15 residues. The V gene lost 4 bases and the J gene lost 8 bases, with 15 bases spanning the gap. From germline, CDR1 is SGHDN and CDR2 FVKESK. The CDR3 is CASSPLQGRDSPLHF. In DNA, the CDR3 is TGTGCCAGCAGCCCCTTACAGGGCCGGGATTCACCCCTCCACTTT.

The V call is TRBV19, the J call TRBJ2-1; D might be TRBD2 (6 bases). CDR3 length: 14 residues. V gave up 5 bases and J gave up 0 bases, with 8 bases separating them. Germline assignment: CDR1 LNHDA and CDR2 SQIVND (reference sequence). The chain's CDR3 is CASSGGSSYNEQFF. CDR3 bases: TGTGCCAGTAGTGGGGGGAGCTCCTACAATGAGCAGTTCTTC.

This chain's CDR3 is CASSSSRERGGGEQFF. The CDR3 DNA follows: TGTGCCAGCAGCTCCTCTCGGGAGCGGGGGGGCGGTGAGCAGTTCTTC. This rearrangement joins TRBV5-6 to TRBJ2-1; 10 nucleotides line up with TRBD2. This CDR3 has 16 amino acids. CDR1 is SGHDT, CDR2 YYEEEE, per germline. J lost 9 bases, V lost 3 bases, and 12 bases had no gene match.

The chain couples TRBV4-2 to TRBJ1-6; D may be TRBD1 (6 bases). The CDR3 covers 16 residues. V was trimmed by 4 bases and J by 0 bases, leaving 10 bases between them. The germline CDR1 and CDR2 sequences are LGHNA and YNFKEQ. The CDR3, as DNA: TGTGCCAGCAGCCGAGGGGGGCGCTCCTATAATTCACCCCTCCACTTT. Amino acids: CASSRGGRSYNSPLHF.

The genes are TRBV7-8 and TRBJ2-5; possible D gene TRBD2, 7 bases. The CDR3 is 15 residues long. Germline CDR1 reads SGHVS; CDR2 reads FQNEAQ. Trimming removed 2 bases at V and 5 bases at J, with 15 bases between. CDR3 in amino acids: CASSLSHGGPETQYF. CDR3 sequence (DNA): TGTGCCAGCAGCTTAAGTCACGGGGGGCCGGAGACCCAGTACTTC. The full variable domain, rest sourced from reference TRBV7-8 and TRBJ2-5, is GAGVSQSPRYKVAKRGQDVALRCDPISGHVSLFWYQQALGQGPEFLTYFQNEAQLDKSGLPSDRFFAERPEGSVSTLKIQRTQQEDSAVYLCASSLSHGGPETQYFGPGTRLLVL.

This clone was seen a single time. J is TRBJ2-1 and V is TRBV5-4; tentative D call: TRBD1 (5 bases). Germline CDR1 reads SGHNT; CDR2 reads YYREEE (reference sequence). The V and J ends lost 2 bases and 6 bases respectively, with 21 bases between them. The CDR3 covers 17 residues. The CDR3 DNA follows: TGTGCCAGCAGCTTCCGACTTCCGGACAACACTTTCAATGAGCAGTTCTTC. The encoded protein is CASSFRLPDNTFNEQFF.

The J gene is TRBJ1-2, the V gene TRBV5-1; no definite D call. V was pared by 0 bases and J by 4 bases, with 7 bases between. The CDR3 contains 13 residues. Germline-derived CDR1 and CDR2 are SGHRS and YFSETQ. CDR3: CASSLESFYGYTF. The CDR3 DNA sequence: TGCGCCAGCAGCTTGGAAAGCTTCTATGGCTACACCTTC.

The genes are TRBV30 and TRBJ2-3, with TRBD1 as a possible D gene (6 bases). Looked up from germline, CDR1 is GTSNPN and CDR2 is SVGIG (reference sequence). The CDR3 consists of 11 residues. V was pared by 4 bases and J by 8 bases, with 10 bases between. The CDR3: CAWTWGRTQYF. In DNA, the CDR3 is TGTGCCTGGACCTGGGGGCGTACGCAGTATTTT.